This T cell receptor (beta chain) was observed in a study of shared clonotypes between healthy human individuals (dated by TCRdb to 2019 to 2021). About the study as a whole: The cohort comprised two women and a few men aged 18 to 49 years. Between about 0.85 and 9.5 billion PBMCs per donor were obtained by leukapheresis. For each donor, three plates each were used for CD4 naive and CD4 memory, two plates were used for CD8 naive, and one plate was used for CD8 memory. To increase sequencing depth and limit assay-specific biases, TCR repertoire library preparation and sequencing were carried out by different laboratories using diverse techniques. To estimate repertoire size and how much clonotypes are shared between individuals, the study performed deep sequencing of blood TCR repertoires from roughly five healthy adults.

Using the deep immunoSEQ assay, TCR CDR3 regions were amplified from genomic DNA by multiplex PCR. Extracted genomic DNA from each cell subset was distributed evenly across all wells of several immunoSEQ 96-well plates, and each plate was treated as a replicate. Each replicate PCR for sorted subsets received roughly 0.2 ug genomic DNA, equal to tens of thousands of T cell genomes. Purified libraries were quantified with a Qubit 3.0 fluorometer, sized on a Bioanalyzer 2100, and re-quantified with the KAPA Library Quantification kit. Every immunoSEQ 96-well plate was sequenced on a separate single-read 150-cycle Illumina NextSeq 550 flow cell. The paper's processing steps were these. Because the immunoSEQ output held only junctional sequences and lacked quality scores, the filtering could not match the filtering applied to full-length reads. To assign V/J genes and CDR3, sequences were annotated against IMGT germline references using PyIR, a Python wrapper for IgBLAST v1.9. Any read was removed if the V/J assignment was weak (E-value above 1e-6), the CDR3 was missing, or the read contained stop codons, out-of-frame junctions, or ambiguous translated residues. V3J clonotypes were defined as sequences sharing an identical inferred V gene, J gene, and CDR3 amino acid sequence. Percentage overlap between repertoires was computed as shared unique clonotypes divided by the size of the smaller repertoire. RTK rarefaction, the Chao1 estimator, and Recon v2.1 estimates of unobserved clonotypes were used to assess repertoire richness. OLGA was used to compute generation probabilities for all TCRbeta clonotypes that the gDNA method yielded from several donors. The immuneACCESS repertoire file appears here via TCRdb, limited to in-frame rearrangements. These files lack a portion of the clones; in checked studies, under half of the deficit traces to unresolved V genes, and the cause of the others is not known. V, J and clone size are taken as reported in that table, and D and trimming were inferred from the DNA itself. This sample lists around 700,000 clones; about 90% were detected once. The top ten clones comprise 24% of the sample.

CD8 naive samples consisted of CD45RO-negative cells that were positively selected for CCR7, yielding a CD45RA+CCR7+ population without TemRA cells. Healthy HIV-negative adults with no recently reported acute infections or vaccinations were included as donors. Every donor was a Caucasian adult residing in Nashville, Tennessee, USA. Blood was collected by leukapheresis, and PBMCs were isolated by Ficoll-Histopaque density gradient centrifugation and then cryopreserved in liquid nitrogen vapor phase. Analytical flow cytometry was used to check the purity and quantity of each magnetically sorted T cell population. From each sorted fraction, genomic DNA was isolated and quantified by UV absorbance on a Nanodrop 2000c. As regards this clone: No cognate antigen has been identified for it. No much larger clone is present one base from it, and per-base qualities are unavailable.

V loses 5 bases of germline sequence and J loses 7 bases, and the interval between the two ends is 12 bases. Counted from cysteine to phenylalanine, this CDR3 has 12 amino acids. The retained sequence is limited to the CDR3, 36 bases, with the frame set at the first base. CDR1 and CDR2, looked up from the germline V gene (reference sequence), are PRHDT and FYEKMQ. Broader findings and caveats from the paper: Even with the large sequencing depth, rarefaction of the sorted-subset datasets indicated that sequencing was incomplete. Clonotypes shared by all four sorted-subset donors showed higher generation probabilities than non-shared clonotypes. Sampling was restricted to blood, and TCR repertoires in tissues likely differ from the TCR repertoires found in blood. Based on pairwise subsampling, the degree of clonotype sharing among donors was expected to be affected by sequencing depth. Naive subsets generally had larger estimated clonotype richness than memory subsets. The small number of donors limited the genetic and exposure-history diversity represented. When a few donors were compared, the shared fraction of clonotypes was roughly 5% for naive CD4, more than 3% for naive CD8, about 2.4% for memory CD4, and 0.4% for memory CD8.

This sequence was found in a man aged 25 to 40 in good health. The rearranged segments are TRBV13 and TRBJ2-7, with TRBD2 as a weak D call on 6 bases. The sequenced material came from naive CD8+ T cells sorted from blood. The cell subset or site label corresponds to: CD45RA+CCR7+. The CDR3 has the sequence CASSQGLQEQYF. The sequenced DNA is TGTGCCAGCAGCCAGGGACTTCAGGAGCAGTACTTC. Here the CDR3 is joined to the reference TRBV13 and TRBJ2-7 genes, and the full variable domain is: AAGVIQSPRHLIKEKRETATLKCYPIPRHDTVYWYQQGPGQDPQFLISFYEKMQSDKGSIPDRFSAQQFSDYHSELNMSSLELGDSALYFCASSQGLQEQYFGPGTRLTVT.